The next 15 T cell receptor beta chains were all read from a single sample in a study of shared clonotypes between healthy human individuals. TCRdb keeps only in-frame clones here, not all; method: immunoSEQ multiplex PCR. The table shows more than 400,000 clones, with around 80% occurring only once. Sequences were obtained from PBMCs. These receptors originate from a woman aged 40 to 50 in good health. Some clones in this sample may be carry-over from other donors' samples.

This chain uses TRBV18 with TRBJ2-5, with 10 bases matching TRBD2. V was clipped by 2 bases and J by 3 bases; unmatched bases: 3. This CDR3 is 15 amino acids long. Germline-derived CDR1 and CDR2 are KGHSH and LQKENI. The CDR3 coding sequence is TGTGCCAGCTCACCAGGGCTAGCGGGAGAAGAGACCCAGTACTTC. Its translation is CASSPGLAGEETQYF.

V and J are TRBV19 and TRBJ1-1; the D gene is possibly TRBD1 (5 bases). V lost 4 bases, J lost 1 base, and 13 bases lay in between. Germline V gives CDR1 LNHDA, CDR2 SQIVND (reference sequence). The CDR3 is made up of 15 amino acids. The chain's CDR3 is CASSSSGAPNTEAFF. CDR3 DNA sequence: TGTGCCAGTAGTAGTTCCGGGGCTCCGAACACTGAAGCTTTCTTT.

This sequence joins TRBV7-2 and TRBJ2-6, with 8 bases matching TRBD1. Germline CDR1 and CDR2: SGHTA and FQGNSA. CDR3 length: 17 residues. The junction had 3 bases not matched to a gene; V was cut back by 0 bases and J by 2 bases. The DNA of the CDR3 is TGTGCCAGCAGCTTAGCACCGACAGGGGCTGGGGCCAACGTCCTGACTTTC. Translation gives CASSLAPTGAGANVLTF.

The J gene is TRBJ1-2, the V gene TRBV28; no clear D. V was pared by 8 bases and J by 8 bases, with 9 bases between. Germline loops: CDR1 MDHEN, CDR2 SYDVKM. The CDR3 has 10 residues. DNA for the CDR3: TGTGCCAGCCGCCTGGGGGGCTACACCTTC. Its translation is CASRLGGYTF.

The V gene is TRBV6-1, the J gene TRBJ2-7; tentatively, D is TRBD1 (6 bases). Deletions cut 10 bases from V and 1 base from J, with 17 bases between. The germline V gene encodes CDR1 MNHNS and CDR2 SASEGT. CDR3 length equals 14 residues. This CDR3 is CATKGDGRSYEQYF. Here the CDR3 DNA reads TGTGCCACAAAGGGGGACGGAAGGTCCTACGAGCAGTACTTC.

V and J are TRBV27 and TRBJ2-2; 11 nucleotides match TRBD2. The CDR3 contains 17 residues. Germline CDR1 MNHEY, CDR2 SMNVEV (reference sequence). The V gene end was trimmed by 7 bases and the J gene end by 6 bases; junction bases not matched to a gene: 13. Here the CDR3 DNA reads TGTGCCAGCAACCCCTTTAGCGGGAGGGCCAGCCCCGGGGAGCTGTTTTTT. It yields the protein CASNPFSGRASPGELFF.

The rearrangement links TRBV28 to TRBJ1-2, with 7 bases lining up with TRBD1. After removal of 2 bases from V and 3 bases from J, the junction contained 6 bases not matched to a gene. The CDR3 is made up of 15 amino acids. Germline loops: CDR1 MDHEN, CDR2 SYDVKM. CDR3 amino acids: CASSLRAGGDYGYTF. The CDR3 DNA reads TGTGCCAGCAGTTTACGGGCAGGGGGTGACTATGGCTACACCTTC.

The chain carries TRBV7-9 and TRBJ2-1, with 12 bases lining up with TRBD2. V shed 4 bases, J shed 8 bases, and the junction held 6 bases outside the gene matches. Germline V gene lookup returns CDR1 SEHNR and CDR2 FQNEAQ (reference sequence). The CDR3 consists of 15 residues. The CDR3 sequence is CASSSSGRAVDEQFF. CDR3 DNA: TGTGCCAGCAGCTCTAGCGGGAGGGCCGTGGATGAGCAGTTCTTC.

This chain links TRBV7-9 with TRBJ2-1; the D gene is possibly TRBD2 (5 bases). The CDR3 runs to 17 residues. The germline CDR1 and CDR2 sequences are SEHNR and FQNEAQ (reference sequence). Trimming left V 2 bases short and J 0 bases short, with 14 bases between. The CDR3 nucleotides are TGTGCCAGCAGCTTAATACCCTCAGCGGACTCCTACAATGAGCAGTTCTTC. Translation gives CASSLIPSADSYNEQFF.

The chain carries TRBV2 and TRBJ2-3, with 10 bases identical to TRBD1. The CDR3 length is 16 residues. The V gene's germline CDR1 is SNHLY and CDR2 FYNNEI. V gave up 5 bases and J gave up 0 bases; unmatched junction bases: 5. CDR3 nucleotide sequence: TGTGCCAGCAGTATGGGACAGGGGTCCAGCACAGATACGCAGTATTTT. It is translated as CASSMGQGSSTDTQYF. The full variable domain, rest sourced from reference TRBV2 and TRBJ2-3, is EPEVTQTPSHQVTQMGQEVILRCVPISNHLYFYWYRQILGQKVEFLVSFYNNEISEKSEIFDDQFSVERPDGSNFTLKIRSTKLEDSAMYFCASSMGQGSSTDTQYFGPGTRLTVL.

The rearrangement uses TRBV27 and TRBJ2-6; D is undetermined. Trimming stripped 3 bases from V and 2 bases from J, with 8 bases between. Germline V gene sequence: CDR1 MNHEY, CDR2 SMNVEV (reference sequence). The CDR3 totals 15 residues. This CDR3 reads CASSFSVPGANVLTF. In DNA, the CDR3 is TGTGCCAGCAGTTTTTCCGTGCCTGGGGCCAACGTCCTGACTTTC.

The chain combines TRBV2 with TRBJ2-3; 8 nucleotides agree with TRBD1. Germline lookup yields CDR1 SNHLY and CDR2 FYNNEI. With V trimmed by 6 bases and J by 2 bases, 1 base remained unmatched. This CDR3 contains 13 residues. The DNA of the CDR3 is TGTGCCAGCAGGACAGGGGTCACAGATACGCAGTATTTT. Residues: CASRTGVTDTQYF.

The rearrangement joins TRBV6-1 to TRBJ2-7; no definite D call. The CDR3 runs to 12 residues. V dropped 4 bases and J dropped 6 bases, with 10 bases sitting between them. CDR1 and CDR2 from the germline V gene are MNHNS and SASEGT. The CDR3 region is CASSVVAFEQYF. The CDR3 DNA reads TGTGCCAGCAGTGTTGTGGCGTTCGAGCAGTACTTC.

V usage is TRBV7-8 and J usage is TRBJ2-7, with 8 bases fitting TRBD2. The CDR3 totals 16 residues. Germline trimming cut 1 base from V and 4 bases from J; bases unmatched to any gene: 9. Germline-derived CDR1 and CDR2 are SGHVS and FQNEAQ. CDR3 DNA sequence: TGTGCCAGCAGCTTAGAGGCGGGAGGCCCAACTTACGAGCAGTACTTC. Its protein product is CASSLEAGGPTYEQYF.

The chain is built from TRBV27 and TRBJ2-2; 14 positions agree with TRBD2. This CDR3 comprises 20 residues. The ends lost 5 bases at V and 3 bases at J; junction bases unmatched: 14. Germline CDR1 and CDR2: MNHEY and SMNVEV (reference sequence). CDR3 in DNA: TGTGCCAGCAGTCCCCGGGGGGGACTAGCGGGAGTTTTGGACACCGGGGAGCTGTTTTTT. Translation gives CASSPRGGLAGVLDTGELFF.